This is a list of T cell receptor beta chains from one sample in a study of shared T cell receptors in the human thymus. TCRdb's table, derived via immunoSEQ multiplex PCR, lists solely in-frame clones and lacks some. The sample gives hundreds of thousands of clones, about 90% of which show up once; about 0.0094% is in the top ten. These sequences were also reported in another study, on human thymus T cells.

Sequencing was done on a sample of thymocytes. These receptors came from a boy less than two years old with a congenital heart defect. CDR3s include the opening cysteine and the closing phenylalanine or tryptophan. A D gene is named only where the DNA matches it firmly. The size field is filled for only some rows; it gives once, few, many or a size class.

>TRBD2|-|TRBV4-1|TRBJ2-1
CASSQDRTSGRVNEQFF
TGCGCCAGCAGCCAAGATAGGACTAGCGGGAGAGTCAATGAGCAGTTCTTC
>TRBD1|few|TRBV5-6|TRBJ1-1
CASSYYGQGEAFF
TGTGCCAGCAGCTACTACGGACAGGGTGAAGCTTTCTTT
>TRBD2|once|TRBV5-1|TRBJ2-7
CASRRGLAGRRPYEQYF
TGCGCCAGCAGAAGGGGACTAGCGGGGAGAAGACCCTACGAGCAGTACTTC
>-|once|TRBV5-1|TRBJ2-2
CASSLKGDIVTGELFF
TGCGCCAGCAGCTTGAAAGGGGACATCGTCACCGGGGAGCTGTTTTTT
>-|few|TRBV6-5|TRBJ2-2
CASSNSEGRDTGELFF
TGTGCCAGCAGTAACTCAGAGGGTCGCGACACCGGGGAGCTGTTTTTT
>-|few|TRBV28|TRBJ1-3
CASSLSNSGNTIYF
TGTGCCAGCAGTTTGAGTAACTCTGGAAACACCATATATTTT
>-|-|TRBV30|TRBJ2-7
CAWSGPPTRSSYEQYF
TGTGCCTGGAGTGGCCCCCCCACCCGGAGCTCCTACGAGCAGTACTTC
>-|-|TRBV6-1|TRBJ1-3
CASSEDRATGNTIYF
TGTGCCAGCAGTGAAGACAGGGCCACTGGAAACACCATATATTTT
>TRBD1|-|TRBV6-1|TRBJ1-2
CASRTGINYGYTF
TGTGCCAGCAGGACAGGGATCAACTATGGCTACACCTTC
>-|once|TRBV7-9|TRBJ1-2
CASSSSTPNYGYTF
TGTGCCAGCAGCTCATCGACACCCAACTATGGCTACACCTTC